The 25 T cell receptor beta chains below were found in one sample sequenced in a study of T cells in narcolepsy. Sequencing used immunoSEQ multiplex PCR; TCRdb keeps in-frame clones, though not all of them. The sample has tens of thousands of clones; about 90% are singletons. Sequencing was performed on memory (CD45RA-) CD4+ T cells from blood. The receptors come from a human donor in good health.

The CDR3 spells CSVELGQGVLEQYF. DNA for the CDR3: TGCAGCGTTGAATTAGGACAGGGTGTCCTCGAGCAGTACTTC. The gene calls are TRBV29-1 and TRBJ2-7, with 8 positions matching TRBD1. The CDR3 extends over 14 amino acids. V lost 2 bases, J lost 6 bases, and 9 bases stayed unmatched. The V gene's germline CDR1 is SQVTM and CDR2 ANQGSEA.

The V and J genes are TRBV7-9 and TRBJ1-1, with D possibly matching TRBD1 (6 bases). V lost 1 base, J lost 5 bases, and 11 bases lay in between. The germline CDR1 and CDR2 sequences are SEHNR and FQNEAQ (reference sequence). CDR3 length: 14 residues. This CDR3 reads CASSLGNQGTEAFF. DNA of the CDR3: TGTGCCAGCAGCTTAGGCAACCAGGGGACTGAAGCTTTCTTT.

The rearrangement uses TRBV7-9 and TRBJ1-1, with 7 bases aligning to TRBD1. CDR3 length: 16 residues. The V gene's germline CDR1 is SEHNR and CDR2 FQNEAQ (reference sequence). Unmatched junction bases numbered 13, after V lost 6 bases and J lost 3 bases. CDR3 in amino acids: CASSPPVGQDDTEAFF. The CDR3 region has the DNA TGTGCCAGCAGTCCCCCCGTCGGACAGGACGACACTGAAGCTTTCTTT.

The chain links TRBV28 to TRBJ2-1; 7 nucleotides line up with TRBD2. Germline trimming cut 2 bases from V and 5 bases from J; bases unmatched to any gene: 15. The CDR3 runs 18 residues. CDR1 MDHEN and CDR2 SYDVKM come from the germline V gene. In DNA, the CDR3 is TGTGCCAGCAGTTTACGTGGGAGGGCCCTGCTTACCCACAATGAGCAGTTCTTC. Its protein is CASSLRGRALLTHNEQFF. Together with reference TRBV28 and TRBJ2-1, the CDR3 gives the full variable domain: DVKVTQSSRYLVKRTGEKVFLECVQDMDHENMFWYRQDPGLGLRLIYFSYDVKMKEKGDIPEGYSVSREKKERFSLILESASTNQTSMYLCASSLRGRALLTHNEQFFGPGTRLTVL.

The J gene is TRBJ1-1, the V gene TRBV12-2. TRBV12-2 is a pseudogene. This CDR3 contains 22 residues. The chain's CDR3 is CASRLASHGWERGHRDHTEAFF. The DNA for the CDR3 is TGTGCAAGTCGCTTAGCGTCCCACGGCTGGGAGCGGGGCCATAGGGATCACACTGAAGCTTTCTTT.

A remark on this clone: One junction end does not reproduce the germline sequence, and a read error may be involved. The CDR3 reads CASSLERAVNAEAFF. CDR3 DNA sequence: TGTGCCAGCAGCTTAGAGAGGGCAGTGAACGCTGAAGCTTTCTTT. The chain recombines TRBV7-9 with TRBJ1-1; D is undetermined. The CDR3 spans 15 residues. Germline V CDR1 and CDR2: SEHNR, FQNEAQ (reference sequence).

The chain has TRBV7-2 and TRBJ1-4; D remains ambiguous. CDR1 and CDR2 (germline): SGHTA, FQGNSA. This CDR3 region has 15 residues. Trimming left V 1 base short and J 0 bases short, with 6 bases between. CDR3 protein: CASSLDSATNEKLFF. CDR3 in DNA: TGTGCCAGCAGCTTAGACAGCGCAACTAATGAAAAACTGTTTTTT.

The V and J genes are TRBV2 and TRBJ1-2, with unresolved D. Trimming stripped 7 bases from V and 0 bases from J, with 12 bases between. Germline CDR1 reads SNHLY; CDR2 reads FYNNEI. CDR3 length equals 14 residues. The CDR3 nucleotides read TGTGCCAGCATGGAGCGCCGGACTAACTATGGCTACACCTTC. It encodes CASMERRTNYGYTF.

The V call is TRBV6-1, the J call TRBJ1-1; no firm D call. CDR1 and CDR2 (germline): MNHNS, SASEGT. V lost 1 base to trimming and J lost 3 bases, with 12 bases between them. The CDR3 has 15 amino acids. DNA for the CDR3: TGTGCCAGCAGTGAAGTTGGGAACAGCTACACTGAAGCTTTCTTT. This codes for CASSEVGNSYTEAFF.

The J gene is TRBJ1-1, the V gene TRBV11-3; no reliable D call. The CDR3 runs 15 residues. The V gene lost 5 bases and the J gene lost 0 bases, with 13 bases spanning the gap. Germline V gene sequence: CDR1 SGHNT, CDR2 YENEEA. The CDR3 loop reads CASSQSSQLNTEAFF. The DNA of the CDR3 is TGTGCCAGCAGCCAAAGTAGCCAGTTGAACACTGAAGCTTTCTTT.

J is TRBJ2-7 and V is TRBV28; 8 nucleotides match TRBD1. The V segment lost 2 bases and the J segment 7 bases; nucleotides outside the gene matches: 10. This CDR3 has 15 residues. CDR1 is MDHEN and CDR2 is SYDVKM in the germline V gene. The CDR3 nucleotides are TGTGCCAGCAGTTTAATCACAGGGGGGAGAGGGGAGCAGTACTTC. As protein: CASSLITGGRGEQYF.

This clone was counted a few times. CDR3: CASSLVADRGETQYF. The CDR3 bases are TGCGCCAGCAGCTTGGTGGCGGACAGGGGAGAGACCCAGTACTTC. The chain joins TRBV5-1 to TRBJ2-5, with 9 nucleotides matching TRBD1. Unmatched junction bases numbered 4, after V lost 0 bases and J lost 4 bases. Germline V gene sequence: CDR1 SGHRS, CDR2 YFSETQ. The CDR3 runs 15 residues.

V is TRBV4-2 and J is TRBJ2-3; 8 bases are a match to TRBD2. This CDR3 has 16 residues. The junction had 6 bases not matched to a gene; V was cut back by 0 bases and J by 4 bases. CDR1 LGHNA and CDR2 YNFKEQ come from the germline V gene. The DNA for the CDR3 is TGTGCCAGCAGCCAAGATCCGGGACTAGGGGCAGATACGCAGTATTTT. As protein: CASSQDPGLGADTQYF.

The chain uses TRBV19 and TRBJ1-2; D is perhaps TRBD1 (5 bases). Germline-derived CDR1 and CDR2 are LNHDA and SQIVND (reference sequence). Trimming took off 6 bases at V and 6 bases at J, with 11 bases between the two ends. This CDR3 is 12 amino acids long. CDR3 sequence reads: CASSGTLNGYTF. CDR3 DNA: TGTGCCAGTAGCGGGACGCTAAATGGCTACACCTTC. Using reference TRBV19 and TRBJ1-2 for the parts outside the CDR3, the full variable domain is DGGITQSPKYLFRKEGQNVTLSCEQNLNHDAMYWYRQDPGQGLRLIYYSQIVNDFQKGDIAEGYSVSREKKESFPLTVTSAQKNPTAFYLCASSGTLNGYTFGSGTRLTVV.

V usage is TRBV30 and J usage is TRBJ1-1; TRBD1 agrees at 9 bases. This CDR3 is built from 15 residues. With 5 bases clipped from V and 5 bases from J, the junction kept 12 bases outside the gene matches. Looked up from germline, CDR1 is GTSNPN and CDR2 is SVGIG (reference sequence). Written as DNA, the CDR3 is TGTGCCTGGGGAGAGGACACAGGGGGCCGGACTGAAGCTTTCTTT. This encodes CAWGEDTGGRTEAFF.

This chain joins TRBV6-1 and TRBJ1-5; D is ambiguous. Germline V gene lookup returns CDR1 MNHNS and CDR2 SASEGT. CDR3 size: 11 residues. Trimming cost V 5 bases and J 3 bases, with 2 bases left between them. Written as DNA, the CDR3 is TGTGCCAGCAGTCACAATCAGCCCCAGCATTTT. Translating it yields CASSHNQPQHF.

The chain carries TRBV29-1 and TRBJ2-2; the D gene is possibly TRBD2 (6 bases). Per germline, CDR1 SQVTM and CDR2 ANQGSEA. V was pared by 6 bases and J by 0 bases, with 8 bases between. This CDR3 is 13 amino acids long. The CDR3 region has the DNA TGCAGCGTCGGGGACTCGAACACCGGGGAGCTGTTTTTT. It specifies CSVGDSNTGELFF.

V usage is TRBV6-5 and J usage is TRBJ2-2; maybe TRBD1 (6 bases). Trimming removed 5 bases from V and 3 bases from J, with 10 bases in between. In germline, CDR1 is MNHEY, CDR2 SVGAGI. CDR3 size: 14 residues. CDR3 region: CASSERTDTGELFF. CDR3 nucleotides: TGTGCCAGCAGTGAAAGGACAGACACCGGGGAGCTGTTTTTT.

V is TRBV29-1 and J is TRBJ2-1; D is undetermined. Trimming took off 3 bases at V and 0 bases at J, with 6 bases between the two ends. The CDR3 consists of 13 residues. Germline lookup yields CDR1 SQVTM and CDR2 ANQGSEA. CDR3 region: CSVEEFSYNEQFF. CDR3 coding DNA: TGCAGCGTTGAGGAGTTCTCCTACAATGAGCAGTTCTTC.

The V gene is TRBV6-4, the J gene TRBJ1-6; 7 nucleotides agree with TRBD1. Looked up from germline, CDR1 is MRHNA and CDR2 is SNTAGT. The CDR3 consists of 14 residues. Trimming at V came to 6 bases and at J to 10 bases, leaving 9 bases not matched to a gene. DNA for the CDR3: TGTGCCAGCAGACCGGGACAGAGTAACTCACCCCTCCACTTT. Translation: CASRPGQSNSPLHF.

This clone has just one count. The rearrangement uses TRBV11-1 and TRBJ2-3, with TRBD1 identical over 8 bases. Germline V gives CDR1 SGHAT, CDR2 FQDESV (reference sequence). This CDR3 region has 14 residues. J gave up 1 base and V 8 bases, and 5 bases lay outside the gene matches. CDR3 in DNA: TGTGCCAGCCGAGTGGGACAGGGCACAGATACGCAGTATTTT. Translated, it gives CASRVGQGTDTQYF.

The CDR3 sequence: CASSEVWGTGKRDTQYF. As DNA, the CDR3 is TGTGCCAGCAGTGAAGTCTGGGGGACAGGTAAACGGGATACGCAGTATTTT. The V gene is TRBV6-1, the J gene TRBJ2-3; 8 bases are shared with TRBD1. Germline CDR1 is MNHNS and CDR2 is SASEGT. V shed 1 base, J shed 6 bases, and the junction held 12 bases outside the gene matches. The CDR3 has 17 residues.

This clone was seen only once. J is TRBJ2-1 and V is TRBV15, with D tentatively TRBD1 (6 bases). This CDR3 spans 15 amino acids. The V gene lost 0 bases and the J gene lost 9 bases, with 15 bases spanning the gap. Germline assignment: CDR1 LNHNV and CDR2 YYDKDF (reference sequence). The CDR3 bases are TGTGCCACCAGCAGAGACCTACAGGGAAGGACTGAGCAGTTCTTC. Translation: CATSRDLQGRTEQFF.

The CDR3 DNA is TGTGCCAGCAGCTTAGGACGGGGAAGCAATCAGCCCCAGCATTTT. Amino acid sequence: CASSLGRGSNQPQHF. The chain joins TRBV7-9 to TRBJ1-5; no clear D gene. CDR1 and CDR2 from the germline V gene are SEHNR and FQNEAQ (reference sequence). The CDR3 loop spans 15 amino acids. Deletions cut 1 base from V and 1 base from J, with 8 bases between.

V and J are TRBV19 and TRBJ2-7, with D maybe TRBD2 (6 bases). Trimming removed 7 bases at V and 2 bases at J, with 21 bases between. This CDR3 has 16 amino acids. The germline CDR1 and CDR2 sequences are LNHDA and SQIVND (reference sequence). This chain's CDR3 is CASTGVGAGRAYEQYF. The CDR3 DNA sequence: TGTGCCAGTACGGGGGTTGGCGCGGGAAGGGCCTACGAGCAGTACTTC.